Sequencing of this T cell receptor (beta chain) was carried out in a study of shared clonotypes between healthy human individuals. Study-wide context: Three men and a couple of women, aged 18 to 49, were donors. CD8 memory received one plate per donor, CD8 naive two, CD4 memory three and CD4 naive three. Whole-study results and caveats: Sharing across a few donors was seen in 4.5% to 5.5% of naive CD4 clonotypes.

As concerns this clone: Its antigen is still unknown.

Donors, without exception, were Caucasian adults residing in Nashville, Tennessee. From germline, CDR1 is SGDLS and CDR2 YYNGEE. V lost 4 bases, J lost 0 bases, and 9 bases stayed unmatched. The CDR3 consists of 16 residues. Generated by immunoSEQ multiplex PCR, the TCRdb table keeps only in-frame clones and is missing some. Of roughly 1.4 million clones in the sample, 97% to 99% were seen once. Material for sequencing was naive CD4+ T cells sorted from blood. Specified subset: CD45RA+ positively selected. The receptor comes from a man aged 25-45 years in good health. This chain uses TRBV9 with TRBJ2-5, with 7 nucleotides matching TRBD1. The CDR3 here is CASSPRQGTYQETQYF. The CDR3 DNA reads TGTGCCAGCAGCCCCCGACAGGGAACGTACCAAGAGACCCAGTACTTC.